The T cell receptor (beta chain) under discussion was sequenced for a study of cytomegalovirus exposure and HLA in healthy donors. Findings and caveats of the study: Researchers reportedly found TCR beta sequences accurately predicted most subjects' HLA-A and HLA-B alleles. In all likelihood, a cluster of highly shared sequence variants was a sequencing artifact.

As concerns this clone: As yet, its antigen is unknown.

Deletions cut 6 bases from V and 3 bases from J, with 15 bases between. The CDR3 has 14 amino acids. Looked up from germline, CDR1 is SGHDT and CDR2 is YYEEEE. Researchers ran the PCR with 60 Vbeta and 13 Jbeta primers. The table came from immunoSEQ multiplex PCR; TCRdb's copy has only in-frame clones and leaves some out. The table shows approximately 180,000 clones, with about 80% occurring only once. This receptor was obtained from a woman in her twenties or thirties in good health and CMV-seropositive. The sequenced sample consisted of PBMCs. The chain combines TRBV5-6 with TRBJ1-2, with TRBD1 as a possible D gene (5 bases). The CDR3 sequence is CASTVRGLDYGYTF. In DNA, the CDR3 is TGTGCCAGCACCGTTCGGGGGTTAGACTATGGCTACACCTTC. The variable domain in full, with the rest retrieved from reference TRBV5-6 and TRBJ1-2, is DAGVTQSPTHLIKTRGQQVTLRCSPKSGHDTVSWYQQALGQGPQFIFQYYEEEERQRGNFPDRFSGHQFPNYSSELNVNALLLGDSALYLCASTVRGLDYGYTFGSGTRLTVV.